This TCR beta chain was documented in a study of blood T cell repertoires in COVID-19. Background on the study: Sample material is recorded as cDNA or gDNA derived from T cells, B-cell-depleted T cells, or PBMCs.

This clone was detected only a few times. In the original workflow: Estimates of nucleated cell counts were drawn from the amplification of reference gene primers. Here immunoSEQ multiplex PCR was the method, and the copy in TCRdb shows in-frame clones only, minus some. V, J and clone size reflect that table, while D and trimming were determined from the DNA. The sample lists approximately 140,000 clones, approximately 88% occurring once. Trimming took 5 bases from V and 7 from J, leaving 12 bases between them. The CDR3 has 13 residues. CDR1 and CDR2 from the germline V gene are LNHDA and SQIVND (reference sequence).

This receptor was taken from a man aged 55 to 70 with active or convalescent COVID-19. This chain joins TRBV19 and TRBJ1-5; the D gene is possibly TRBD1 (5 bases). The sequenced material came from peripheral blood. The CDR3 is CASSGGERQPQHF. The DNA for the CDR3 is TGTGCCAGTAGTGGGGGGGAGCGACAGCCCCAGCATTTT.